This T cell receptor (beta chain) comes out of a study of siplizumab effects on memory and regulatory T cells. Produced via immunoSEQ multiplex PCR; TCRdb's table is partial and in-frame only. This sample carries approximately 84,000 clones, 95% of them seen once, and the ten largest clones take approximately 18%. J was trimmed by 2 bases and V by 6 bases; bases with no gene match: 13. The V gene's germline CDR1 is SNHLY and CDR2 FYNNEI. CDR3 length: 17 amino acids. The TCR sequence derives from a human donor in good health. The sample consisted of CD8+ T cells sorted from blood. The genes are TRBV2 and TRBJ2-5; the match to TRBD2 covers 9 bases. CDR3 protein: CASRGVKGLARQETQYF. The CDR3 coding sequence is TGTGCCAGCAGAGGAGTGAAGGGACTAGCCCGGCAAGAGACCCAGTACTTC.